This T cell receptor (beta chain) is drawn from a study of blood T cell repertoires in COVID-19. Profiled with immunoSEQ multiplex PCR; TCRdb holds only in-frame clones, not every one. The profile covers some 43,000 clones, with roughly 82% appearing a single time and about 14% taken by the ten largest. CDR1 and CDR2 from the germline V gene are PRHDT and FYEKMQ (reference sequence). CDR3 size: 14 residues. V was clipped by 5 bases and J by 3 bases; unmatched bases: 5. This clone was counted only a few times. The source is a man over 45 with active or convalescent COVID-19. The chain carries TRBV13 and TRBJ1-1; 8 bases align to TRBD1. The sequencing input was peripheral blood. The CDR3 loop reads CASSLQGGYTEAFF. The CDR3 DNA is TGTGCCAGCAGCCTACAGGGGGGGTACACTGAAGCTTTCTTT.